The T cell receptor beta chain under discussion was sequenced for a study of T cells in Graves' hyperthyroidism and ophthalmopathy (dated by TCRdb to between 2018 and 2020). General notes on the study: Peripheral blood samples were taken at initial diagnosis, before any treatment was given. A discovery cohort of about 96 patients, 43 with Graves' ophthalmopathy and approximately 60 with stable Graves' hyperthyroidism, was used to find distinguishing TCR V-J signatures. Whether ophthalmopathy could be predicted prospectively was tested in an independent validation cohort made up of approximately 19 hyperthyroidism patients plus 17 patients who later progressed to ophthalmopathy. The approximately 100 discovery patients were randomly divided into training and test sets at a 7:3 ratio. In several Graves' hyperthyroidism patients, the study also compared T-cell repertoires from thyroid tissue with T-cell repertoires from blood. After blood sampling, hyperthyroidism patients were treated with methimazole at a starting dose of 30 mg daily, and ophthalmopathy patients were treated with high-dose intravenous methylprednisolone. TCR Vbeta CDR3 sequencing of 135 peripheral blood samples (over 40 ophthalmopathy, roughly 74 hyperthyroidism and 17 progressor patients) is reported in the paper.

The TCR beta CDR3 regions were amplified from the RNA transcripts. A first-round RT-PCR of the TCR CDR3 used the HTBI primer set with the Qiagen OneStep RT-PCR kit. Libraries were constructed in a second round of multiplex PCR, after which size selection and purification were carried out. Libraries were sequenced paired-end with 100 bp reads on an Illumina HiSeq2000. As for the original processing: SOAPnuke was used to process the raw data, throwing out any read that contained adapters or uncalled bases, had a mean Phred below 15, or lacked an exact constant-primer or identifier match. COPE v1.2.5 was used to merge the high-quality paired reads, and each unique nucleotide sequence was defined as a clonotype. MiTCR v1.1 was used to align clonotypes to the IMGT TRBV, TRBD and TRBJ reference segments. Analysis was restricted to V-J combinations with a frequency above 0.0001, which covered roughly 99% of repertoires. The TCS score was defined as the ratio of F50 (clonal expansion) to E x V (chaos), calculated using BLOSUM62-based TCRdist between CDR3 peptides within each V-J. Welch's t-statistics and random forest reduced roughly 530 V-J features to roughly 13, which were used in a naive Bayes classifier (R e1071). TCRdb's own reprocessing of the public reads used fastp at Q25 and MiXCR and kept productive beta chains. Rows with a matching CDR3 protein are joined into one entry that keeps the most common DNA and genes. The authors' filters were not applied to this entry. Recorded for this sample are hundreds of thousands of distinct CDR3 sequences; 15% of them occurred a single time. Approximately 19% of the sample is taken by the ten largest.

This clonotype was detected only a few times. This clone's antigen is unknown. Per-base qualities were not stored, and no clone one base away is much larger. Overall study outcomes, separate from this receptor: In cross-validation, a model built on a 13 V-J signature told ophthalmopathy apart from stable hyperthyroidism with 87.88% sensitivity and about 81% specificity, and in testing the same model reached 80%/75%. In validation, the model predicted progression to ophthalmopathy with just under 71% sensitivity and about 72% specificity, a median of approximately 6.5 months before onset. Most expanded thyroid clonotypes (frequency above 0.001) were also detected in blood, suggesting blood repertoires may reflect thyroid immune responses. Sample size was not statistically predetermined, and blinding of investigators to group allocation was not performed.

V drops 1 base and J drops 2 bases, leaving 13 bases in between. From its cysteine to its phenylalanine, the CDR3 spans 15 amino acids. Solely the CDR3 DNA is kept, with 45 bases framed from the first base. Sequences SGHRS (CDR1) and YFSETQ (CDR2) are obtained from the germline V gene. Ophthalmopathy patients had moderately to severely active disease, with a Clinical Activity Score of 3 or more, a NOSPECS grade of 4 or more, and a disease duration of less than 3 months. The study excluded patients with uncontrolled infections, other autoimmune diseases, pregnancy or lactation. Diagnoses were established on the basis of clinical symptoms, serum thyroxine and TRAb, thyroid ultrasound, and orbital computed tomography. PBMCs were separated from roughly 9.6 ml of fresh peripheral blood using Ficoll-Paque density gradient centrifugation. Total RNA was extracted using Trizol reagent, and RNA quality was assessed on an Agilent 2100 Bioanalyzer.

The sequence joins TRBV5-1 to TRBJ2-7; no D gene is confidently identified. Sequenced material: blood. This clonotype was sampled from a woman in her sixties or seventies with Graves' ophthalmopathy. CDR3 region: CASSLSSQDAYEQYF. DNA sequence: TGCGCCAGCAGCTTGAGTAGCCAGGACGCCTACGAGCAGTACTTC. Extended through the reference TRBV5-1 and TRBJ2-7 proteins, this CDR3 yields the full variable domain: KAGVTQTPRYLIKTRGQQVTLSCSPISGHRSVSWYQQTPGQGLQFLFEYFSETQRNKGNFPGRFSGRQFSNSRSEMNVSTLELGDSALYLCASSLSSQDAYEQYFGPGTRLTVT.